The entry below describes one T cell receptor (beta chain). Antigen specificity is unknown. Other DNA sequences in this sample translate to the same CDR3. The CDR3 spans 13 residues. V was cut by 0 bases and J by 3 bases, with 7 bases left in between. Germline V gives CDR1 GTSNPN, CDR2 SVGIG (reference sequence). Genomic DNA (from each subset) was split evenly across several immunoSEQ plates. The repertoire was sequenced with immunoSEQ multiplex PCR; TCRdb's copy has only in-frame clones and lacks some. Of approximately 2.5 million clones listed, approximately 92% are singletons. The sample originates from a study of shared clonotypes between healthy human individuals. Overall study results and limits: Some clonotypes were shared by all four sorted-subset donors, while others were not shared. The non-shared ones had lower generation probabilities than the shared ones. The study's rarefaction showed incomplete sorted-subset sequencing despite large depth.

Those who donated, Caucasian adults without exception, all lived in Nashville, Tennessee. The chain combines TRBV30 with TRBJ2-3; tentative D call: TRBD2 (6 bases). The specimen was naive CD4+ T cells sorted from blood. Subset in this sample: CD45RA+ positively selected. This receptor was identified in a man aged 18 to 29 in good health. In DNA form, the CDR3 reads TGTGCCTGGAGTGTTGGGGGGACAGATACGCAGTATTTT. Amino acids: CAWSVGGTDTQYF.